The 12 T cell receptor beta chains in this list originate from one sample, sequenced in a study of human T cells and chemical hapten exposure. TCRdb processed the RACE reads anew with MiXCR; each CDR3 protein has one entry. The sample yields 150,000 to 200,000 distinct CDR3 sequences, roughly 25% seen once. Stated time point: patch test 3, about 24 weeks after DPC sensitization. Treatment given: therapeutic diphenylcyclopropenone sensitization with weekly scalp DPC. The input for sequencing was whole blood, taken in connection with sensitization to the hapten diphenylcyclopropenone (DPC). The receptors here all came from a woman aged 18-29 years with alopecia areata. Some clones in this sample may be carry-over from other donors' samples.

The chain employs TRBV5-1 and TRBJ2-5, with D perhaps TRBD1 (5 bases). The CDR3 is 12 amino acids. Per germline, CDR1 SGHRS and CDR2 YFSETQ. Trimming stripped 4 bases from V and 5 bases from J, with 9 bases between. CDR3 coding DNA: TGCGCCAGCAGCATACAGGAGGAGACCCAGTACTTC. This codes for CASSIQEETQYF. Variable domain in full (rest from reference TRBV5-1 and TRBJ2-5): KAGVTQTPRYLIKTRGQQVTLSCSPISGHRSVSWYQQTPGQGLQFLFEYFSETQRNKGNFPGRFSGRQFSNSRSEMNVSTLELGDSALYLCASSIQEETQYFGPGTRLLVL.

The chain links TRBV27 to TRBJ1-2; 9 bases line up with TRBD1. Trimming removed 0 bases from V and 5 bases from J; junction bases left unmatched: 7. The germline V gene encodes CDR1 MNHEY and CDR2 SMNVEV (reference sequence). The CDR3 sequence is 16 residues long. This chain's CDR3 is CASSLSTPGQGYGYTF. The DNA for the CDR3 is TGTGCCAGCAGTTTATCTACCCCGGGACAGGGATATGGCTACACCTTC.

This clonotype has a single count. The CDR3, as DNA: TGCAGTGCTACGGGAGTGGGCACAGATACGCAGTATTTT. Its protein product is CSATGVGTDTQYF. The chain uses TRBV20-1 and TRBJ2-3, with D tentatively TRBD2 (6 bases). The CDR3 is 13 amino acids. The germline CDR1 and CDR2 sequences are DFQATT and SNEGSKA (reference sequence). V gave up 4 bases and J gave up 1 base, with 9 bases separating them.

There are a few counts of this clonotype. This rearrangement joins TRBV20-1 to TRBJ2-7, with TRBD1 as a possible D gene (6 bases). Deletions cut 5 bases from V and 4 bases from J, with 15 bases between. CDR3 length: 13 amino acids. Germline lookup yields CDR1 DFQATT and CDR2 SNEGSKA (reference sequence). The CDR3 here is CSAHRAFGYEQYF. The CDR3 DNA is TGCAGTGCTCACAGGGCGTTCGGATACGAGCAGTACTTC.

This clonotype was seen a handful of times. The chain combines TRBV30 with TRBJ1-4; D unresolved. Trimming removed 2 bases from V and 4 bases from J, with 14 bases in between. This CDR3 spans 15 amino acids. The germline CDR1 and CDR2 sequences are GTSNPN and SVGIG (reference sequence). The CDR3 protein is CAWSPSPAGNEKLFF. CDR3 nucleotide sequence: TGTGCCTGGAGTCCATCTCCGGCGGGTAATGAAAAACTGTTTTTT.

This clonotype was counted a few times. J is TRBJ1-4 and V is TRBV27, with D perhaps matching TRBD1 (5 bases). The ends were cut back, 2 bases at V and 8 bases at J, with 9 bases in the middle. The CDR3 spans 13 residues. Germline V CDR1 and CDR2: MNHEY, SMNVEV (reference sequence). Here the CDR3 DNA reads TGTGCCAGCAGTTTAATGCCAGGGGAAAAACTGTTTTTT. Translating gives CASSLMPGEKLFF.

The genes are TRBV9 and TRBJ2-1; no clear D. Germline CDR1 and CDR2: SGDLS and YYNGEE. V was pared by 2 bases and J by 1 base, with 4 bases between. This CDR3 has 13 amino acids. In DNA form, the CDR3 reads TGTGCCAGCAGCGTCCCGTCCTACAATGAGCAGTTCTTC. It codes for CASSVPSYNEQFF.

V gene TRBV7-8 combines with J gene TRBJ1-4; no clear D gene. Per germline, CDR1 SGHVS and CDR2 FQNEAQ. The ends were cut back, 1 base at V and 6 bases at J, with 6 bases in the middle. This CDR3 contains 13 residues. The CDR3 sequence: CASSLGHDEKLFF. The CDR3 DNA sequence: TGTGCCAGCAGCTTAGGGCATGATGAAAAACTGTTTTTT.

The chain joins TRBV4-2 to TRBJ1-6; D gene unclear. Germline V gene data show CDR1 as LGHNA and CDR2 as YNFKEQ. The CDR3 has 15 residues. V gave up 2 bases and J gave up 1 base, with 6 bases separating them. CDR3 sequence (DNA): TGTGCCAGCAGCCAAAGTGAGTCCTATAATTCACCCCTCCACTTT. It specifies CASSQSESYNSPLHF.

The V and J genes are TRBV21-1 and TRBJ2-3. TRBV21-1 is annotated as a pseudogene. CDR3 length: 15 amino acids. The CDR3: CASSKDALCTDTQYF. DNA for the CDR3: TGTGCCAGCAGCAAGGACGCGCTCTGCACAGATACGCAGTATTTT.

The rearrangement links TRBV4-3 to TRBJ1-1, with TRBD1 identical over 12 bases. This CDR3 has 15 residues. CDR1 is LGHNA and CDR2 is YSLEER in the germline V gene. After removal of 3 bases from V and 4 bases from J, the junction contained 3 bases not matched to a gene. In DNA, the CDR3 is TGCGCCAGCAGCCATGAGGGACAGGGGGCCACTGAAGCTTTCTTT. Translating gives CASSHEGQGATEAFF.

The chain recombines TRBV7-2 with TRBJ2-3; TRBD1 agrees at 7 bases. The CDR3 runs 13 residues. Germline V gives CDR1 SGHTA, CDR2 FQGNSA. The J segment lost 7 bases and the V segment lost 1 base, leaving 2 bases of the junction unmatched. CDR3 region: CASSLGGQNTQYF. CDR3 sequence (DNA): TGTGCCAGCAGCTTAGGGGGACAGAATACGCAGTATTTT.